This TCR beta chain originates from a study of T-cell reconstitution after alpha-beta-depleted transplantation in children (dated by TCRdb to about 2016). Regarding the research as a whole: Using TCR repertoire profiling, the study quantitatively followed how T-cell immune reconstitution unfolded in children after TCRalphabeta/CD19-depleted allogeneic hematopoietic cell transplantation.

Details on this clonotype: Its cognate antigen has yet to be identified. Base qualities are not provided; no much larger clone lies one nucleotide away.

Preparation of the library involved PCR. The instrument given in TCRdb is Illumina HiSeq 2500. Molecular barcoding was employed in the preparation of TCR libraries, with unique molecular identifiers being used to normalize TCRbeta repertoire quantification. Starting from the raw public reads, TCRdb applied fastp trimming at Q25, assembled clones with MiXCR and retained in-frame beta chains. Rows with one shared CDR3 protein collapse into an entry with the most common genes and DNA. In this sample the table shows about 410,000 distinct CDR3 sequences, about 20% of which occur a single time. 3% to 4.5% of the sample goes to the ten largest clones. V gives up 5 bases and J gives up 5 bases, and the segment between their germline ends measures 24 bases. There are 17 amino acids in the CDR3, from cysteine to phenylalanine inclusive. Here the CDR3 DNA is all that survives: 51 bases in frame from base 1. The germline V gene supplies CDR1 SGHTA and CDR2 FQGTGA.

The source is a human donor who donated a stem cell graft to a child with acute myeloid leukemia. The specimen comprised PBMCs from the stem cell graft donor, sampled from the stem cell graft. The sequence links TRBV7-3 to TRBJ2-5, with the D gene possibly TRBD1 or TRBD2, each one fitting 5 bases. The DNA sequence is as follows: TGTGCCAGCAGCCCCGGGGCGGTTAAGGGATCTCTCGAGACCCAGTACTTC. It codes for CASSPGAVKGSLETQYF.